These T cell receptor beta chains were read from a single sample in a study of cytomegalovirus exposure and HLA in healthy donors. Measured with immunoSEQ multiplex PCR; TCRdb has only the in-frame clones, and not every one. The sample has 80,000 or so clones; roughly 75% are singletons. The sample comprised PBMCs. The receptors come from a woman in her thirties or forties in good health and CMV-seronegative. CDR3s include the opening cysteine and the closing phenylalanine or tryptophan. D genes are given only for firm matches. Clone sizes are given selectively: once, few, many, or a class where the clone is expanded.

d_call	clone_size	j_call	v_call	cdr3_nt	cdr3_aa
.	.	TRBJ1-5	TRBV19	TGTGCCAGTAGCAGGGCAGGAGATCAGCCCCAGCATTTT	CASSRAGDQPQHF
.	.	TRBJ1-5	TRBV4-1	TGCGCCAGCAGCCAAGATCAGATGGATCAGCCCCAGCATTTT	CASSQDQMDQPQHF
TRBD1	few	TRBJ2-3	TRBV6-6	TGTGCCAGCACCCCTGGACAGGGTACGGATACGCAGTATTTT	CASTPGQGTDTQYF
.	.	TRBJ2-2	TRBV7-9	TGTGCCCTACCCGGGGGGACAGGAAACACCGGGGAGCTGTTTTTT	CALPGGTGNTGELFF
TRBD2	.	TRBJ2-1	TRBV27	TGTGCCAGCCGACCGGGACTAGCGGGTAATGAGCAGTTCTTC	CASRPGLAGNEQFF
TRBD2	once	TRBJ2-7	TRBV6-1	TGTGCCAGCAGTATTCTAGCGGTATGGGCCTACGAGCAGTACTTC	CASSILAVWAYEQYF
.	.	TRBJ2-1	TRBV7-9	TGTGCCAGCAGCTTGACCCTTAGGACTTCCTACAATGAGCAGTTCTTC	CASSLTLRTSYNEQFF
TRBD1	once	TRBJ2-7	TRBV2	TGTGCCAGCAGAGAGCCGGGACAGGGGACCTACGAGCAGTACTTC	CASREPGQGTYEQYF
TRBD2	.	TRBJ2-1	TRBV6-5	TGTGCCACCATCTCCGCGGGGGGCTCCTACAATGAGCAGTTCTTC	CATISAGGSYNEQFF
.	.	TRBJ1-2	TRBV30	TGTGCCTGTACAGGGCGCCAGAACTATGGCTACACCTTC	CACTGRQNYGYTF
.	.	TRBJ2-3	TRBV7-9	TGTGCCAGCAGCCTAACAGCGGCAGCAGATACGCAGTATTTT	CASSLTAAADTQYF
TRBD2	.	TRBJ2-3	TRBV7-2	TGTGCCAGCAGCTTGGGGACTAGCGGGAGAAATACGCAGTATTTT	CASSLGTSGRNTQYF
TRBD1	few	TRBJ1-4	TRBV30	TGTGCCTGGAGAGTGTCAGGGACAGGGGCAGAAAAACTGTTTTTT	CAWRVSGTGAEKLFF
TRBD1	.	TRBJ1-5	TRBV27	TGTGCCAGCAGGCGGGGACAGACAAATCAGCCCCAGCATTTT	CASRRGQTNQPQHF
.	.	TRBJ2-1	TRBV7-8	TGTGCCAGCAGCTCCCTGCTTCCGGGTTACAATGAGCAGTTCTTC	CASSSLLPGYNEQFF
TRBD2	.	TRBJ2-7	TRBV18	TGTGCCAGCTCACCATCCGGACTAGCGGGAGGGCCTAGGGGCTACGAGCAGTACTTC	CASSPSGLAGGPRGYEQYF
.	.	TRBJ1-2	TRBV6-1	TGTGCCAGCAGGGGCCCAGGGGAGTTCTATGGCTACACCTTC	CASRGPGEFYGYTF
TRBD1	.	TRBJ1-5	TRBV27	TGTGCCAGCAGTTCCGGGACAGGGGGTTATCAGCCCCAGCATTTT	CASSSGTGGYQPQHF
.	.	TRBJ1-4	TRBV5-4	TGTGCCAGCAGCTTGGCAGGGTTGACTGAAAAACTGTTTTTT	CASSLAGLTEKLFF
TRBD1	.	TRBJ1-4	TRBV5-1	TGCGCCAGCAAGGACAGGGGCTCAACTAATGAAAAACTGTTTTTT	CASKDRGSTNEKLFF
TRBD1	.	TRBJ1-1	TRBV6-5	TGTGCCAGCAACCGGGACAGGGGGACTGAAGCTTTCTTT	CASNRDRGTEAFF
.	once	TRBJ2-7	TRBV20-1	TGCGGAGCCGGGAGCCTCTACGAGCAGTACTTC	CGAGSLYEQYF
TRBD2	.	TRBJ2-5	TRBV6-1	TGTGCCAGCAGTGAGGGAGTAGCGGGTAGGGAGGAGACCCAGTACTTC	CASSEGVAGREETQYF
.	few	TRBJ2-1	TRBV5-1	TGCGCCAGCCGAGCGGCCTCGAGCTCCTACAATGAGCAGTTCTTC	CASRAASSSYNEQFF
.	.	TRBJ2-7	TRBV5-4	TGTGCCAGCAGCCTTTGGGGGGGGGCAAACTACGAGCAGTACTTC	CASSLWGGANYEQYF
.	.	TRBJ2-6	TRBV10-3	TGTGCCATCAGTGCCGGACAGATCTCTGGGGCCAACGTCCTGACTTTC	CAISAGQISGANVLTF
TRBD1	.	TRBJ1-1	TRBV11-2	TGTGCCAGCAGCTTTTCAGGGGGGAACACTGAAGCTTTCTTT	CASSFSGGNTEAFF
.	few	TRBJ1-1	TRBV30	TGTGCCTGGAGTGGACTCCCGAACACTGAAGCTTTCTTT	CAWSGLPNTEAFF
.	.	TRBJ1-1	TRBV5-1	TGCGCCAGCAGCTTAAACGGGGGGCCGAACACTGAAGCTTTCTTT	CASSLNGGPNTEAFF
.	.	TRBJ2-7	TRBV10-3	TGTGCCATCAGTGATTTGACTCGATCCTACGAGCAGTACTTC	CAISDLTRSYEQYF
TRBD2	few	TRBJ2-3	TRBV7-2	TGTGCCAGCAGCTGGACTAGCGGGATGGCTTCAGATACGCAGTATTTT	CASSWTSGMASDTQYF
.	.	TRBJ2-5	TRBV2	TGTGCCAGCACCCCCACCGGGGTTGGGACCCAGTACTTC	CASTPTGVGTQYF
.	.	TRBJ1-4	TRBV19	TGTGCCAGTAGTACGTTCGCAACTAATGAAAAACTGTTTTTT	CASSTFATNEKLFF
.	few	TRBJ2-3	TRBV7-3	TGTGCCAGCAGCTTAAGACCGGGGGGCACAGATACGCAGTATTTT	CASSLRPGGTDTQYF
TRBD2	.	TRBJ2-1	TRBV18	TGTGCCAGCATGACTAGCGGGGAGTACAATGAGCAGTTCTTC	CASMTSGEYNEQFF
TRBD1	.	TRBJ2-3	TRBV18	TGTGCCAGCTCATCAGGGAAGGGACAGGGCACAGATACGCAGTATTTT	CASSSGKGQGTDTQYF
.	few	TRBJ1-1	TRBV4-3	TGCGCCAGCAGCCGCGCACCGGGTCTGCGGAACACTGAAGCTTTCTTT	CASSRAPGLRNTEAFF
.	.	TRBJ2-2	TRBV30	TGTGCCTGGAGAACAGCCACGAACACCGGGGAGCTGTTTTTT	CAWRTATNTGELFF
.	few	TRBJ2-7	TRBV12-5	TGTGCTAGTGGTTTGGGGAACAGACAGGGAGGACCCCCCTACGAGCAGTACTTC	CASGLGNRQGGPPYEQYF
TRBD2	.	TRBJ2-5	TRBV2	TGTGCCAGCAGTGAAAGACTAGCGGAAGAGACCCAGTACTTC	CASSERLAEETQYF
.	few	TRBJ1-1	TRBV2	TGTGCCACCGCCCAGGGCATGAACACTGAAGCTTTCTTT	CATAQGMNTEAFF
.	.	TRBJ1-2	TRBV11-1	TGTGCCAGCAGCTTACTCAGGGGTGCTAACTATGGCTACACCTTC	CASSLLRGANYGYTF
.	.	TRBJ1-6	TRBV13	TGTGCCAGCAGCCCGGGGGGAAATAATTCACCCCTCCACTTT	CASSPGGNNSPLHF